This T cell receptor (beta chain) comes out of a study of T cell responses to AZD1222 COVID-19 vaccine. Overall study context: Second-dose intervals near 4 or 12 weeks were combined. The study, taken as a whole, reports: Baseline antibody screening turned up just a handful of seropositive AZD1222 recipients. Unmutated variant regions are reportedly targeted by nearly half of spike-specific TCRs.

A note on this clone: The antigen is not known.

The CDR3 length is 11 residues. Germline loops: CDR1 SQVTM, CDR2 ANQGSEA. V dropped 5 bases and J dropped 4 bases, with 6 bases sitting between them. This table comes from immunoSEQ multiplex PCR, and its TCRdb copy is limited to in-frame clones, with some not included. This table holds about 130,000 clones, roughly 88% found once. This specimen was peripheral blood, taken on day 0 of AZD1222 vaccination. The rearrangement uses TRBV29-1 and TRBJ1-3, with D unresolved. This receptor was identified in an adult in good health. In DNA form, the CDR3 reads TGCAGCGTTCTTCAGGGAAACACCATATATTTT. It yields the protein CSVLQGNTIYF.